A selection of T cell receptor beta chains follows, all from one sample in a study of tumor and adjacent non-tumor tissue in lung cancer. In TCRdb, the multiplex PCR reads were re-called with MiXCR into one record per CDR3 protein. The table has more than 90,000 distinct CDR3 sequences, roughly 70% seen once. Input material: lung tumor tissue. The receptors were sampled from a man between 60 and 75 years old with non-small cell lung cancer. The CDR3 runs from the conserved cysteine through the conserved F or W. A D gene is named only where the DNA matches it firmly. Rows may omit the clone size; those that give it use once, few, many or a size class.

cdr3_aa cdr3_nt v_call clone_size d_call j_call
CVSNLRRERYNEQFF TGTGTCAGTAACTTGCGGCGGGAGAGATACAATGAGCAGTTCTTC TRBV11-2 NA TRBD2 TRBJ2-1
CSARMDRGNQPQDF TGCAGTGCAAGGATGGACCGAGGCAATCAGCCCCAGGATTTT TRBV20-1 NA NA TRBJ1-5
CASQEERGGTGELFF TGCGCCAGCCAAGAGGAGCGGGGGGGCACCGGGGAGCTGTTTTTT TRBV4-1 NA TRBD2 TRBJ2-2
CASSLDHKNTEAFF TGTGCCAGCAGCTTAGATCACAAAAACACTGAAGCTTTCTTT TRBV11-3 NA NA TRBJ1-1
CASDINRDSSGANVLTF TGTGCCAGCGACATCAACCGGGACAGTTCTGGAGCCAACGTCCTGACTTTC TRBV6-6 NA TRBD1 TRBJ2-6
CSVELYDNGVDNEQFF TGCAGCGTTGAACTCTATGACAACGGGGTGGACAATGAGCAGTTCTTC TRBV29-1 NA NA TRBJ2-1
CASTTGQGRLRGAFF TGTGCCAGCACCACGGGTCAGGGACGCCTGAGGGGCGCTTTCTTT TRBV6-6 many NA TRBJ1-1
CARSQATQKTEAFF TGTGCCAGAAGCCAAGCTACACAGAAGACTGAAGCTTTCTTT TRBV4-2 NA NA TRBJ1-1
CSVSTGVAKNIQYF TGCAGCGTTAGCACAGGCGTAGCCAAAAACATTCAGTACTTC TRBV29-1 NA NA TRBJ2-4
CASSLLQAGANVLTF TGTGCCAGCAGCTTATTACAGGCTGGGGCCAACGTCCTGACTTTC TRBV11-2 many NA TRBJ2-6
CASSHNRRNNEQFF TGTGCCAGCAGCCATAACAGAAGGAACAATGAGCAGTTCTTC TRBV5-6 NA NA TRBJ2-1
CASKRRDSYEQYF TGCGCCAGTAAAAGGAGGGACTCCTACGAGCAGTATTTC TRBV10-2 NA NA TRBJ2-7
CTSSDGLAGTDTQYF TGTACCAGCAGTGACGGACTAGCGGGTACAGATACGCAATATTTT TRBV5-4 NA TRBD2 TRBJ2-3
CACSSGTSGSVYNEQFF TGTGCCTGCAGTTCTGGGACTAGCGGGAGTGTGTACAATGAGCAGTTCTTC TRBV7-8 NA TRBD2 TRBJ2-1
CASRPYRDNTEAFF TGTGCCAGCCGCCCCTACAGGGATAACACTGAAGCTTTCTTT TRBV4-1 NA NA TRBJ1-1
CASSLDPEGRRGTEASF TGCGCCAGCAGCTTGGACCCCGAGGGGCGCAGGGGCACTGAAGCTTCCTTT TRBV5-1 NA NA TRBJ1-1
CASSLEGQDQETQYF TGCGCCAGCAGCTTAGAAGGTCAGGACCAAGAGACCCAGTACTTC TRBV11-2 NA NA TRBJ2-5
CTSIGDRSGELFF TGTACCAGCATAGGGGACAGGAGCGGGGAGCTGTTTTTT TRBV5-4 NA TRBD1 TRBJ2-2
CANSQDFRVTGNTIYF TGTGCCAACAGCCAAGACTTCCGGGTTACTGGAAACACCATATATTTT TRBV4-2 NA NA TRBJ1-3
CASSSQGGKLFF TGTGCCAGCAGTTCGCAGGGCGGAAAACTGTTTTTT TRBV12-3/TRBV12-4 many NA TRBJ1-4
CASNDQTSGSTGELFF TGTGCCAGCAACGACCAGACTAGCGGGAGCACCGGGGAGCTGTTTTTT TRBV7-9 few TRBD2 TRBJ2-2
CASNYGEDSFYADMQYF TGTGCCAGTAATTACGGGGAGGACAGTTTCTACGCAGATATGCAGTATTTT TRBV6-6 NA NA TRBJ2-3
CSIWTSGRAAQFF TGCAGTATTTGGACTAGTGGGAGGGCCGCGCAGTTCTTC TRBV20-1 NA TRBD2 TRBJ2-1
CANSLAGGSYEQYF TGTGCCAACAGTCTCGCGGGGGGCTCCTACGAGCAGTACTTC TRBV28 NA TRBD2 TRBJ2-7
CSVGAVGTGFYNEQFF TGCAGCGTTGGAGCAGTGGGGACAGGGTTCTACAATGAGCAGTTCTTT TRBV29-1 NA TRBD1 TRBJ2-1
CVSSYWGQGSSEAFF TGTGTCAGCAGTTACTGGGGACAGGGAAGCTCTGAAGCTTTCTTT TRBV6-6 once TRBD1 TRBJ1-1
CASSILVQGNRGKLFF TGTGCCAGTAGTATCCTTGTACAGGGGAATAGAGGAAAACTGTTTTTT TRBV19 NA TRBD1 TRBJ1-4
CAISSRPGLAGVVTQYF TGTGCCATCAGCTCCCGACCGGGACTAGCGGGTGTGGTTACGCAGTATTTT TRBV11-2 NA TRBD2 TRBJ2-3
CSAGSGTYEQYF TGTAGCGCTGGTTCAGGGACCTACGAGCAGTACTTC TRBV29-1 NA NA TRBJ2-7
CASNRGSGGRGEEFF TGTGCCAGCAATCGGGGTTCAGGGGGACGCGGTGAGGAGTTCTTC TRBV6-5 NA TRBD1 TRBJ2-1
CASSEARGENTEAFF TGTGCCAGCAGTGAAGCGCGGGGAGAGAACACTGAAGCTTTCTTT TRBV2 few NA TRBJ1-1
CASSLAETYEQCF TGTGCCAGCAGTTTGGCAGAAACCTACGAGCAGTGCTTC TRBV5-5 NA NA TRBJ2-7
CATSETGTDTQYF TGTGCCACCAGTGAAACAGGGACAGATACGCAGTATTTT TRBV28 NA NA TRBJ2-3
CVSSYSALNLPQHF TGTGTCAGCAGTTACTCGGCCCTTAATCTGCCCCAGCATTTT TRBV6-2/TRBV6-3 NA NA TRBJ1-5
CASSPRTFSSYVQYF TGTGCCAGCAGCCCTCGGACATTCAGCTCCTATGTGCAGTACTTC TRBV6-5 NA NA TRBJ2-7
CASSSRTSGYNEQFF TGTGCCAGCAGCTCGCGGACTAGCGGCTACAATGAGCAGTTCTTC TRBV11-2 large TRBD2 TRBJ2-1
CASSAVGGDYGYTF TGTGCCAGCAGTGCGGTTGGAGGGGACTATGGCTACACCTTC TRBV6-1 NA NA TRBJ1-2